This passage covers 3 T cell receptor beta chains from one sample sequenced in a study of cytomegalovirus exposure and HLA in healthy donors. The PCR ran on 60 Vbeta and 13 Jbeta primers. Repertoires were generated with immunoSEQ multiplex PCR, while TCRdb's copy carries only in-frame clones and drops some. The profile shows about 120,000 clones, over 75% of them singletons. Sequencing was performed on PBMCs. Receptors originate from a woman aged 30 to 39 in good health and CMV-seropositive.

The CDR3 loop is CASSIGTANTGELFF. CDR3 coding DNA: TGTGCCAGTAGTATTGGGACAGCGAACACCGGGGAGCTGTTTTTT. The chain has TRBV19 and TRBJ2-2; 7 bases are shared with TRBD1. Germline values: CDR1 LNHDA, CDR2 SQIVND (reference sequence). V lost 3 bases and J lost 0; bases outside the gene matches: 1. This CDR3 is 15 amino acids long.

The V call is TRBV4-1, the J call TRBJ2-5; 8 bases are shared with TRBD2. V was clipped by 1 base and J by 7 bases; unmatched bases: 14. Germline CDR1 and CDR2: MGHRA and YSYEKL. This CDR3 is 17 amino acids long. The CDR3 DNA follows: TGCGCCAGCAGCCAAGGAGTTTCGGGACTAGTTATAGGGACCCAGTACTTC. Amino acids: CASSQGVSGLVIGTQYF.

J is TRBJ2-3 and V is TRBV6-4; TRBD2 aligns across 8 bases. CDR3 length equals 15 residues. The V gene's germline CDR1 is MRHNA and CDR2 SNTAGT. The trim removed 2 bases at V and 4 bases at J, leaving 5 bases unmatched. The CDR3 coding sequence is TGTGCCAGCAGTGACGTAGCGGGGATGGCAGATACGCAGTATTTT. Translation: CASSDVAGMADTQYF.